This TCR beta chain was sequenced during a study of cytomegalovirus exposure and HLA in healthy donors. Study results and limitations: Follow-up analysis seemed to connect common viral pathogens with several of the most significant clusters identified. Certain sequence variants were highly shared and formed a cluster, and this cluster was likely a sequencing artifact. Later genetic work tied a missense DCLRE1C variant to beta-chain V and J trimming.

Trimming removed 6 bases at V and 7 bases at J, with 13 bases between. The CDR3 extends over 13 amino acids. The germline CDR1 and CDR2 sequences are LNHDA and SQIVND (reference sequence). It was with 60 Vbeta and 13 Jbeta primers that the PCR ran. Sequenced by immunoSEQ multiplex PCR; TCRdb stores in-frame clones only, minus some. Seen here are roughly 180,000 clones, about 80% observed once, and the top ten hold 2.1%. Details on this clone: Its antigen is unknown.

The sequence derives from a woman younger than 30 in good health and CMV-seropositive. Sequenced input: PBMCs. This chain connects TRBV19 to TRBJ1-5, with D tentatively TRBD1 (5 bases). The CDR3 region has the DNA TGTGCCAGTAGAGGAGGGGCTGGACAGCCCCAGCATTTT. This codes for CASRGGAGQPQHF.